Presented here are 21 T cell receptor beta chains from one specimen sequenced in a study of cytomegalovirus exposure and HLA in healthy donors listed by TCRdb under 2017. Library method: the immunoSEQ multiplex PCR assay. The multiplex PCR relied on a mix of 60 forward primers for TCR Vbeta segments and 13 reverse primers for TCR Jbeta segments. The table was pulled from immuneACCESS by TCRdb, which kept in-frame rearrangements only. Such tables lose some clones; where checked, under half of the loss comes from unresolved V genes, and the rest has no known cause. Within this sample are about 190,000 clones, with roughly 80% of them counted one time only. Together, the top ten hold approximately 6% of the sample. The sample was PBMCs. The receptor set was obtained from a man in his forties in good health and CMV-seropositive.

CDR3 residues: CASSFPSLRGLSEQYF. The DNA of the CDR3 is TGTGCCAGCAGCTTTCCTTCCCTAAGGGGTCTATCCGAGCAGTACTTC. The chain is built from TRBV5-6 and TRBJ2-7, with D tentatively TRBD1 (5 bases). V lost 2 bases and J lost 6, with 21 bases in between. CDR3 size: 16 residues. Germline CDR1 is SGHDT and CDR2 is YYEEEE.

This rearrangement joins TRBV7-2 to TRBJ1-6; the D gene is possibly TRBD1 (6 bases). The germline V gene has CDR1 SGHTA and CDR2 FQGNSA. The CDR3 has 14 residues. Trimming left V 3 bases short and J 4 bases short, with 7 bases between. This chain's CDR3 is CASSFGQYNSPLHF. The CDR3 DNA is TGTGCCAGCAGCTTCGGACAGTATAATTCACCCCTCCACTTT.

The V gene is TRBV28, the J gene TRBJ2-4; D might be TRBD2 (6 bases). Per the germline V gene, CDR1 is MDHEN and CDR2 is SYDVKM. V was pared by 2 bases and J by 9 bases, with 14 bases between. The CDR3 is 14 amino acids. The CDR3 DNA follows: TGTGCCAGCAGTTTAGGGTGGGGGGAAAGCATTCAGTACTTC. It encodes CASSLGWGESIQYF.

The chain employs TRBV30 and TRBJ2-5; the match to TRBD1 covers 11 bases. With the DNA end fitting TRBJ2-7 better, the J assignment may be wrong. Per germline, CDR1 GTSNPN and CDR2 SVGIG (reference sequence). The CDR3 sequence is 15 residues long. CDR3 bases: TGTGCCTGGAGTGGCGGGACAGGGGGGTCCTACGAGCAGTACTTC. Amino acids: CAWSGGTGGSYEQYF.

This chain joins TRBV18 and TRBJ1-1; maybe TRBD1 (5 bases). V was shortened by 3 bases and J by 1 base, with 12 bases between the two germline ends. CDR3 length: 15 residues. From germline, CDR1 is KGHSH and CDR2 LQKENI. The CDR3 region is CASSPIRERNTEAFF. As DNA, the CDR3 is TGTGCCAGCTCACCTATCAGGGAACGGAACACTGAAGCTTTCTTT.

Only a few counts were recorded for this clone. V usage is TRBV19 and J usage is TRBJ1-5; TRBD1 is a possible D gene (6 bases). Germline loops: CDR1 LNHDA, CDR2 SQIVND (reference sequence). V was cut by 6 bases and J by 7 bases, with 16 bases left in between. This CDR3 spans 14 amino acids. The CDR3 DNA reads TGTGCCAGTAGCCTAGGGGGGGCGGGCCAGCCCCAGCATTTT. It encodes CASSLGGAGQPQHF.

This clone has more than one count but fewer than ten. The chain recombines TRBV5-1 with TRBJ1-2, with D tentatively TRBD1 (5 bases). CDR1 and CDR2 (germline): SGHRS, YFSETQ. V lost 0 bases and J 2 bases, leaving 14 bases between the germline ends. This CDR3 region has 16 residues. CDR3 nucleotides: TGCGCCAGCAGCTTGGAGACCGGCAGGGAAAACTATGGCTACACCTTC. Its translation: CASSLETGRENYGYTF.

As concerns this clone: Mismatch with germline at one junction end may stem from a read error. The V call is TRBV6-6, the J call TRBJ1-1; possible D gene TRBD1, 6 bases. Germline V gene lookup returns CDR1 MNHNY and CDR2 SVGAGI (reference sequence). There are 13 residues in the CDR3. The CDR3 sequence is CASSYRRDINRVF. DNA of the CDR3: TGTGCCAGCAGTTACCGCCGGGACATCAATCGGGTTTTT.

The rearrangement uses TRBV27 and TRBJ2-4, with 12 bases fitting TRBD2. The CDR3 runs 16 residues. Per the germline V gene, CDR1 is MNHEY and CDR2 is SMNVEV (reference sequence). The junction had 10 bases not matched to a gene; V was cut back by 6 bases and J by 7 bases. The CDR3: CASSRTSGGPRNIQYF. In nucleotides, the CDR3 is TGTGCCAGCAGCCGAACTAGCGGGGGGCCGCGGAACATTCAGTACTTC.

The chain links TRBV9 to TRBJ1-2; D ambiguous. The germline CDR1 and CDR2 sequences are SGDLS and YYNGEE. Trimming took 0 bases from V and 2 from J, leaving 8 bases between them. This CDR3 has 14 residues. CDR3 loop: CASSVDSGNYGYTF. As DNA, the CDR3 is TGTGCCAGCAGCGTAGATAGCGGGAACTATGGCTACACCTTC.

This chain connects TRBV9 to TRBJ2-3, with 9 bases identical to TRBD1. The junction had 11 bases not matched to a gene; V was cut back by 3 bases and J by 0 bases. Germline V gene lookup returns CDR1 SGDLS and CDR2 YYNGEE. The CDR3 has 18 residues. The DNA for the CDR3 is TGTGCCAGCAGCGACCAACTCTGGACAGGGGAAAGCACAGATACGCAGTATTTT. This codes for CASSDQLWTGESTDTQYF.

A note on this clone: Other DNA sequences of this sample code for an identical CDR3. The chain uses TRBV9 and TRBJ2-3; a weak D match, TRBD1 (5 bases). The V and J ends lost 0 bases and 0 bases respectively, with 8 bases between them. There are 15 residues in the CDR3. CDR1 SGDLS and CDR2 YYNGEE come from the germline V gene. Written as DNA, the CDR3 is TGTGCCAGCAGCGTAGGGGCAGGGAGCACAGATACGCAGTATTTT. Amino acid sequence: CASSVGAGSTDTQYF. Supplemented by reference TRBV9 and TRBJ2-3, the full variable domain reads DSGVTQTPKHLITATGQRVTLRCSPRSGDLSVYWYQQSLDQGLQFLIQYYNGEERAKGNILERFSAQQFPDLHSELNLSSLELGDSALYFCASSVGAGSTDTQYFGPGTRLTVL.

The chain links TRBV19 to TRBJ2-1, with TRBD2 identical over 12 bases. CDR1 is LNHDA and CDR2 is SQIVND in the germline V gene (reference sequence). Trimming cost V 2 bases and J 7 bases; bases outside gene matches: 6. This CDR3 is 16 amino acids long. CDR3 sequence: CASSIRLAGAFNEQFF. The DNA of the CDR3 is TGTGCCAGTAGTATAAGACTAGCGGGGGCCTTTAATGAGCAGTTCTTC.

The chain has TRBV19 and TRBJ1-1, with 11 positions matching TRBD1. The CDR3 extends over 17 amino acids. Trimming removed 10 bases from V and 0 bases from J; junction bases left unmatched: 13. CDR1 LNHDA and CDR2 SQIVND come from the germline V gene (reference sequence). CDR3 in amino acids: CATSPGTGGIMNTEAFF. CDR3 nucleotide sequence: TGTGCCACTTCACCCGGGACAGGGGGTATCATGAACACTGAAGCTTTCTTT.

V is TRBV15 and J is TRBJ2-1; a weak D match, TRBD1 (6 bases). This CDR3 is 15 amino acids long. The V gene's germline CDR1 is LNHNV and CDR2 YYDKDF (reference sequence). V was cut by 3 bases and J by 6 bases, with 15 bases left in between. The CDR3 DNA is TGTGCCACCAGCAGGCCAGGGGTGGAATCCAATGAGCAGTTCTTC. It is translated as CATSRPGVESNEQFF.

V usage is TRBV4-3 and J usage is TRBJ2-7; possible D gene TRBD2, 5 bases. The CDR3 is 15 residues long. Germline V lookup: CDR1 LGHNA, CDR2 YSLEER. Trimming removed 0 bases from V and 4 bases from J, with 13 bases in between. This CDR3 is CASSQDWRSSYEQYF. In nucleotides, the CDR3 is TGCGCCAGCAGCCAAGATTGGAGGTCATCGTACGAGCAGTACTTC.

The DNA for the CDR3 is TGTGCCAGCTCACCCATAGCGGGGGACATCACAGATACGCAGTATTTT. Translation gives CASSPIAGDITDTQYF. The J gene is TRBJ2-3, the V gene TRBV18; 9 bases are shared with TRBD2. This CDR3 spans 16 amino acids. Unmatched junction bases numbered 6, after V lost 3 bases and J lost 2 bases. Germline loops: CDR1 KGHSH, CDR2 LQKENI.

The chain employs TRBV5-4 and TRBJ1-6, with 7 bases fitting TRBD1. J was trimmed by 6 bases and V by 5 bases; bases with no gene match: 14. The CDR3 is made up of 17 amino acids. The germline V gene encodes CDR1 SGHNT and CDR2 YYREEE (reference sequence). CDR3 nucleotides: TGTGCCAGCAGTCAGGGATTGACAGGGAACAGTAATTCACCCCTCCACTTT. Its translation: CASSQGLTGNSNSPLHF.

The chain combines TRBV4-3 with TRBJ1-2, with 7 nucleotides matching TRBD1. The CDR3 has 14 amino acids. Germline assignment: CDR1 LGHNA and CDR2 YSLEER. V shed 0 bases, J shed 7 bases, and the junction held 5 bases outside the gene matches. The CDR3 sequence is CASSQDLTGIGYTF. The CDR3 DNA reads TGCGCCAGCAGCCAAGATCTGACAGGGATTGGCTACACCTTC.

The J gene is TRBJ2-7, the V gene TRBV19; 8 nucleotides agree with TRBD1. This CDR3 has 14 residues. Trimming removed 4 bases from V and 6 bases from J; junction bases left unmatched: 8. Germline-derived CDR1 and CDR2 are LNHDA and SQIVND (reference sequence). The CDR3, as DNA: TGTGCCAGTAGTACTAGACAGGGGTGGAGCGAGCAGTACTTC. Translation: CASSTRQGWSEQYF.

The chain employs TRBV7-2 and TRBJ1-5; tentative D call: TRBD1 (5 bases). The CDR3 extends over 14 amino acids. V lost 5 bases, J lost 0 bases, and 8 bases lay in between. CDR1 and CDR2 (germline): SGHTA, FQGNSA. CDR3 sequence (DNA): TGTGCCAGCAGCCCTGACAGTAGCAATCAGCCCCAGCATTTT. Translation: CASSPDSSNQPQHF.